This T cell receptor (beta chain) was identified during a study of early T cells in non-severe SARS-CoV-2 infection (dated by TCRdb to the early 2020s). Regarding the research as a whole: Bulk RNA from unsorted whole blood was used for TCR sequencing, so alpha and beta chains could not be paired.

Of note for this clonotype: It lacks a known antigen. No base qualities exist here, and no much larger clone lies one base off it.

What the authors observed across the whole study: VDJdb matching was skewed toward anti-spike CD8 responses and likely underestimated virus-specific expansions by missing private and CD4 specificities.

The CDR3 numbers 13 residues from cysteine through phenylalanine. The entry retains the CDR3 DNA only, 39 bases that are in frame from base 1. Taken from the germline V gene, the CDR1 and CDR2 loops are MDHEN and SYDVKM. The V end loses 8 bases and the J end loses 7 bases, and a stretch of 12 bases separates them. This was a case-control study nested in a cohort of healthcare workers in London, UK, who had nasopharyngeal swab PCR tests and blood samples taken every week. Healthcare workers were recruited during the week of the UK lockdown, between 23 and 31 March 2020, and followed weekly for up to roughly 15 weeks. Preparation of the library involved 5' RACE. The instrument was a NextSeq 500. To correct for sequencing error and PCR bias, the TCR library protocol tagged individual cDNA molecules with unique molecular identifiers. Both TCR alpha and beta chains were sequenced, and tight co-correlation was observed between alpha and beta sequence abundances in each sample. In the original analysis: Decombinator V4 was used to annotate the V gene, J gene and CDR3 of the TCR sequences. TCRs were defined as expanded if a significant change between any two time points was detected under a Poisson model with p below 0.0001. TCR abundances were normalised to the total number of TCRs sequenced in each sample and reported as counts per million. TRAV1-2 paired with TRAJ12, TRAJ20 or TRAJ33 defined MAIT TCRs, while TRAV10 paired with TRAJ18 defined iNKT TCRs. VDJdb, accessed on 1 November 2021, was searched for TCRs annotated for CMV, EBV and SARS-CoV-2, and TCRs annotated for more than one antigen were excluded. TCRdb itself trimmed the public reads at Q25 with fastp, ran MiXCR and retained productive beta chains. Each CDR3 protein appears once, grouped with its most common genes and DNA. The V and J calls were not made by the authors but by TCRdb's processing. This sample has over 85,000 distinct CDR3 sequences in its table, and roughly 15% of those were observed once. The ten biggest clones cover 1.3% of the sample.

The receptor chain draws on TRBV28 and TRBJ1-6; TRBD1 is a possible D gene, resting on 5 matching bases. This clonotype was sampled from an adult who was a healthcare worker with PCR-confirmed SARS-CoV-2 infection or an uninfected control (not recorded which). What was sequenced was whole blood. The CDR3 amino acid sequence is: CASWRDLNSPLHF. The DNA reads TGTGCCAGCTGGAGGGACCTGAATTCACCCCTCCACTTT.